Listed below are T cell receptor beta chains from one sample, sequenced in a study of cytomegalovirus exposure and HLA in healthy donors. Sequenced by immunoSEQ multiplex PCR; TCRdb stores in-frame clones only, minus some. The table shows nearly 100,000 clones, with around 10% occurring only once. Material: PBMCs. The receptor source for this set is a man aged 45-60 years in good health and CMV-seropositive. The CDR3 runs from the conserved cysteine through the conserved F or W. A D gene is named only where the DNA matches it firmly. Clone size is not always given. Where it is, it says once, few, many or a class for expanded clones.

d_gene	abundance	v_gene	j_gene	CDR3nt	CDR3aa
TRBD1	NA	TRBV5-1	TRBJ1-4	TGCGCCAGCAGCGTGGGACAGGGGAGTGAAAAACTGTTTTTT	CASSVGQGSEKLFF
TRBD2	NA	TRBV30	TRBJ2-7	TGTGCCTGGAGTGTACCAGCGGGAGGCTTAGGCGAGCAGTACTTC	CAWSVPAGGLGEQYF
TRBD2	once	TRBV7-2	TRBJ2-3	TGTGCCAGCAGCTTAGTAGCGGGAGGTACAGATACGCAGTATTTT	CASSLVAGGTDTQYF
NA	NA	TRBV7-9	TRBJ2-3	TGTGCCAGCAGCTTAGGGGGGGATGGGTCGCAGTATTTT	CASSLGGDGSQYF
NA	NA	TRBV11-2	TRBJ1-4	TGTGCCAGCAGCTTCCAGGGCGCAACTAATGAAAAACTGTTTTTT	CASSFQGATNEKLFF
TRBD2	NA	TRBV5-4	TRBJ2-1	TGTGCCAGCAGTCAGGGACTAGCGGGGGCGGGATACAATGAGCAGTTCTTC	CASSQGLAGAGYNEQFF
NA	NA	TRBV18	TRBJ2-7	TGTGCCAGCTCCATCGGGGGGCAGTCCTACGAGCAGTACTTC	CASSIGGQSYEQYF
NA	NA	TRBV11-2	TRBJ2-7	TGTGCCAGCAGCTTAGAACGGGGGATGGCCTACGAGCAGTACTTC	CASSLERGMAYEQYF
NA	few	TRBV27	TRBJ1-1	TGTGCCAGCAGTTTAAGGAGAAGATGGGACACTGAAGCTTTCTTT	CASSLRRRWDTEAFF
NA	few	TRBV10-3	TRBJ1-3	TGTGCCATCAGTGGCGGTGGAAACACCATATATTTT	CAISGGGNTIYF
NA	few	TRBV30	TRBJ1-2	TGTGCCTGGAGTGTATCAGGGACTCACTATGGCTACACCTTC	CAWSVSGTHYGYTF
NA	NA	TRBV27	TRBJ1-1	TGTGCCAGCAGTCGAACCGGGACATTGAACACTGAAGCTTTCTTT	CASSRTGTLNTEAFF
TRBD2	few	TRBV30	TRBJ2-1	TGTGCCTGGAATCTAGCGGGATACAATGAGCAGTTCTTC	CAWNLAGYNEQFF
NA	NA	TRBV13	TRBJ2-2	TGTGCCAGCAGCTTAGAGCCCGGAGGGCCCCCCGGGGAGCTGTTTTTT	CASSLEPGGPPGELFF
NA	NA	TRBV7-9	TRBJ1-5	TGTGCCAGCAGCTTCCGGGAGAATCAGCCCCAGCATTTT	CASSFRENQPQHF
NA	NA	TRBV14	TRBJ2-6	TGTGCCAGCAGCCAAGTTCGCTCTGGGGCCAACGTCCTGACTTTC	CASSQVRSGANVLTF
NA	NA	TRBV7-3	TRBJ2-2	TGTGCCAGCAGCTTAGGAGTCTCCACCGGGGAGCTGTTTTTT	CASSLGVSTGELFF
NA	many	TRBV2	TRBJ2-3	TGTGCCAGTTTATCCGGTTTCGGCACAGATACGCAGTATTTT	CASLSGFGTDTQYF
NA	NA	TRBV15	TRBJ1-5	TGTGCCACCAGCAGATCTATGGGCTTGACCCCAAAAAGGAATCAGCCCCAGCATTTT	CATSRSMGLTPKRNQPQHF
TRBD2	NA	TRBV7-8	TRBJ2-3	TGTGCCAGCAGCTTATCCGGCGGGAGGGAAGATACGCAGTATTTT	CASSLSGGREDTQYF
TRBD1	NA	TRBV9	TRBJ1-3	TGTGCCAGCAGCGCAATGAGACAGGGAACAAACACCATATATTTT	CASSAMRQGTNTIYF
NA	few	TRBV6-5	TRBJ2-7	TGTGCCAGCAGTTACTCCAGCTCCTACGAGCAGTACTTC	CASSYSSSYEQYF
NA	NA	TRBV10-3	TRBJ2-1	TGTGCCATCAGTACAGGACCCGAGCAGTTCTTC	CAISTGPEQFF
NA	NA	TRBV5-1	TRBJ2-6	TGCGCCAGCAGCACTACAGGGTTCTCTGGGGCCAACGTCCTGACTTTC	CASSTTGFSGANVLTF
TRBD2	few	TRBV10-1	TRBJ2-1	TGCGCGGGACAAAGCGGGAGCTCCTACAATGAGCAGTTCTTC	CAGQSGSSYNEQFF
TRBD1	NA	TRBV7-2	TRBJ2-7	TGTGCCAGCAGCTTAGCGGGACAGGGCCCCTACGAGCAGTACTTC	CASSLAGQGPYEQYF
TRBD1	few	TRBV10-3	TRBJ1-1	TGTGCCATCGGCTCTATCACAGGGGGGAACACTGAAGCTTTCTTT	CAIGSITGGNTEAFF
TRBD2	few	TRBV10-2	TRBJ2-1	TGCGCCAGCAGTGAGCGGGGGGTCAACTACAATGAGCAGTTCTTC	CASSERGVNYNEQFF
NA	NA	TRBV30	TRBJ1-1	TGTGCCTGGAGCCGCGTCATGAACACTGAAGCTTTCTTT	CAWSRVMNTEAFF